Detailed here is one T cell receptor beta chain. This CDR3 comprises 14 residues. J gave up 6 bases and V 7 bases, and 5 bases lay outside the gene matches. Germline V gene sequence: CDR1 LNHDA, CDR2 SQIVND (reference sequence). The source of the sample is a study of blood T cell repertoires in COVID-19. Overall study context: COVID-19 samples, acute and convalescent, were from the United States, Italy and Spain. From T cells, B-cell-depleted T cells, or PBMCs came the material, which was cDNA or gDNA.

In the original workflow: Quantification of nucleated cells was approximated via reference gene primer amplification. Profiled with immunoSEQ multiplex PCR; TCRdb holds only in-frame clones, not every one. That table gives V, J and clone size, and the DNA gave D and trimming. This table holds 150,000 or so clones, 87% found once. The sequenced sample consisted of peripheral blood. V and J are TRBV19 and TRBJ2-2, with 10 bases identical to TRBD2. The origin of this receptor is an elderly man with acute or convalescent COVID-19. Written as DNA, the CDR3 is TGTGCCAGTAATGAGCGGGGGGGGCCCGGGGAGCTGTTTTTT. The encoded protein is CASNERGGPGELFF.